Listed below are T cell receptor beta chains from one sample, sequenced in a study of T cells in Graves' hyperthyroidism and ophthalmopathy. TCRdb ran MiXCR on the multiplex PCR reads and lists one entry per CDR3 protein. The sample includes hundreds of thousands of distinct CDR3 sequences, about a sixth of them seen just once. Sequencing used blood. The receptor source for this set is a woman aged 18-30 years with Graves' hyperthyroidism. CDR3s leave out the opening cysteine and the closing phenylalanine or tryptophan. The order of the fields is clone size, D gene, J gene, V gene, CDR3 protein. D genes are given only for firm matches. Only part of the rows carry a size: once, few, many, or a class if the clone is expanded.

many | TRBD2 | TRBJ2-1 | TRBV20-1 | SASRLAGSSYNEQF
few | TRBD1 | TRBJ1-4 | TRBV25-1 | ASRTKQGLTEKLF
- | TRBD1 | TRBJ2-2 | TRBV27 | ASSYNKRTGYHTGELF
- | - | TRBJ2-5 | TRBV6-2/TRBV6-3 | VSTDSTSRETQY
many | - | TRBJ2-1 | TRBV5-6 | ASSVGGYEQF
many | - | TRBJ2-3 | TRBV2 | ASVTDSYRGQY
few | - | TRBJ1-1 | TRBV9 | ASSPSGFEGTEAF
many | TRBD2 | TRBJ2-7 | TRBV7-2 | ASSLELAGGWGEQY
- | TRBD1 | TRBJ1-5 | TRBV20-1 | SAYPPGQYSNQPQH
- | - | TRBJ1-5 | TRBV4-1 | ASSEGGGQPQH
- | TRBD2 | TRBJ2-7 | TRBV5-4 | ASSLAPGGPSYEQY
many | - | TRBJ2-7 | TRBV2 | ASREDSILYYEQY
few | - | TRBJ1-1 | TRBV9 | ASSSRTDLNTEAF
many | - | TRBJ1-1 | TRBV20-1 | SARIVRAVMNTEAF
many | - | TRBJ2-7 | TRBV2 | ASRAYRDEQY
- | - | TRBJ2-7 | TRBV18 | ASSPTSTYEQY
few | TRBD1 | TRBJ2-7 | TRBV5-1 | AGRRDRGPDEQY
many | - | TRBJ1-5 | TRBV20-1 | SARSGAGAQGPQH
few | - | TRBJ1-3 | TRBV10-3 | AISEGFDSGNTIY
many | TRBD2 | TRBJ2-5 | TRBV7-6 | ASSGLAGWSETQY
- | - | TRBJ2-2 | TRBV12-3/TRBV12-4 | ASRTGTHLPGELF
few | TRBD2 | TRBJ2-5 | TRBV6-1 | ASRGGRAGEETQY
many | - | TRBJ2-5 | TRBV7-2 | ASSPREVPEETQY
many | TRBD1 | TRBJ1-3 | TRBV6-1 | ASNDRAHGNTIY
- | TRBD1 | TRBJ2-3 | TRBV5-6 | ASSRRDSSTDTQY
many | - | TRBJ1-5 | TRBV19 | ASSIGFSGEGSNQPQH
many | TRBD2 | TRBJ2-5 | TRBV10-3 | AISSSGGHQETQY
many | - | TRBJ2-7 | TRBV13 | ASSLGRDLIAYEQY
many | TRBD2 | TRBJ2-1 | TRBV12-3/TRBV12-4 | ASSSPGTSGRNEQF
many | - | TRBJ2-3 | TRBV3-1 | ASSQSSTGSTDTQY
many | TRBD1 | TRBJ2-5 | TRBV12-3/TRBV12-4 | ASRKQGVQETQY
many | TRBD2 | TRBJ2-2 | TRBV12-3/TRBV12-4 | ASSLSGTNTGELF
- | - | TRBJ1-2 | TRBV6-2/TRBV6-3 | ASTPQAGDYGYT
- | TRBD1 | TRBJ1-4 | TRBV9 | ASSESGTGPTNEKLF
many | TRBD1 | TRBJ1-6 | TRBV20-1 | SARTGGNSPLH
few | - | TRBJ1-1 | TRBV11-2 | ASSYLTRNTEAF
many | TRBD1 | TRBJ1-1 | TRBV5-1 | ASSLFAVDRGLAEAF
many | - | TRBJ1-4 | TRBV12-3/TRBV12-4 | ASSLMAGDEKLF
many | - | TRBJ1-2 | TRBV2 | ASANPRDGVYGYT
many | - | TRBJ1-6 | TRBV2 | ASSYNSPLH
few | - | TRBJ2-2 | TRBV29-1 | SVARGSHDGELF
few | - | TRBJ2-7 | TRBV5-1 | ASSYTGTYNYEQY
many | TRBD2 | TRBJ2-1 | TRBV24-1 | ATSALAGDYNEQF
- | TRBD2 | TRBJ2-7 | TRBV4-1 | ASSQALAGGSYEQY
few | TRBD2 | TRBJ2-4 | TRBV6-1 | ASSTWTSGQY
few | - | TRBJ1-4 | TRBV7-9 | ASSFYPDEKLF
- | - | TRBJ1-2 | TRBV19 | ASRARDTGGGYT
- | TRBD1 | TRBJ1-5 | TRBV28 | ASSSRTGVSNQPQH
many | - | TRBJ1-1 | TRBV13 | ASSLQTRGEAF
many | - | TRBJ2-7 | TRBV20-1 | SASSRAGILWQY
- | TRBD2 | TRBJ2-7 | TRBV7-9 | ASSLAVGVAGTHSYEQY
- | - | TRBJ1-4 | TRBV28 | ASSLGRNEKLF
- | - | TRBJ2-1 | TRBV19 | ASSMGRGDEQF